A selection of T cell receptor beta chains follows, all from one sample in a study of T cell repertoires in cytomegalovirus infection. No antigen is known for these receptors. TCRdb redid the calling of the reads with MiXCR, one entry per CDR3 protein. The profile shows some 920,000 distinct CDR3 sequences, roughly a third of them singletons. Sequenced here: cultured CD8+ T cells from PBMCs, sampled from culture after CMV antigen stimulation. The source is a human donor in good health (CMV status not recorded). Some clones in this sample may be carry-over from other donors' samples. Each CDR3 is given with its conserved first and last residue. A D gene is named only where the DNA matches it firmly. Size is omitted from some rows. Given values are once, few, many or a class for expanded clones.

V	size	D	J	DNA	CDR3
TRBV5-6	NA	TRBD1	TRBJ2-1	TGTGCCAGCAGCTCGGACAGGGGATCGAATGAGCAGTTCTTC	CASSSDRGSNEQFF
TRBV20-1	NA	NA	TRBJ1-2	TGCAGTGCTAGACAGGGCCTGACCTATGGCTACACCTTC	CSARQGLTYGYTF
TRBV7-2	many	NA	TRBJ2-2	TGTGCCAGCAGCTCTTCGGGGGCAAACACCGGGGAGCTGTTTTTT	CASSSSGANTGELFF
TRBV7-6	many	NA	TRBJ1-4	TGTGCCAGCAGCCCTCAGGGGACGGATCAACTGTTTTTT	CASSPQGTDQLFF
TRBV20-1	NA	NA	TRBJ2-7	TGCAGTGCTCGCCCCTTAGCCACCTACGAGCAGTACTTC	CSARPLATYEQYF
TRBV7-6	NA	TRBD1	TRBJ1-2	TGTGCCAGCAGCTTACAAGGACAGGGTAACTATGGCTACACCTTC	CASSLQGQGNYGYTF
TRBV5-6	NA	NA	TRBJ1-2	TGTGCCAGCAGCTTGTGGAGACGGACCCTCTATGGCTACACCTTC	CASSLWRRTLYGYTF
TRBV29-1	NA	TRBD1	TRBJ2-3	TGCAGCGCCGTAGGGGGCTACCCCTCGCAGTATTTT	CSAVGGYPSQYF
TRBV11-3	few	TRBD1	TRBJ1-2	TGTGCCAGCAGCTCCGGACAGGGAGATCTGACTAGTGGCTACACCTTC	CASSSGQGDLTSGYTF
TRBV11-2	NA	NA	TRBJ2-1	TGTGCCAACAGCCCTCAGAGTTACAATGAGCAGTTCTTC	CANSPQSYNEQFF
TRBV7-3	few	NA	TRBJ1-2	TGTGCCAGCAGCTTAACTAATCGGGTGCCAGAAACTCTGGATGGCTACACCTTC	CASSLTNRVPETLDGYTF
TRBV11-1	NA	TRBD1	TRBJ2-3	TGTGCCAGCCGAGCCCAGGCCGGGACAGGGATCACAGATACGCAGTATTTT	CASRAQAGTGITDTQYF